Following are 5 T cell receptor beta chains from one sample sequenced in a study of spatial heterogeneity in lung cancer. Time point indicated: blood at routine non-recurrence follow-up after resection. TCRdb re-called the 5' RACE reads through MiXCR, storing one row per CDR3 protein. Found here are nearly 95,000 distinct CDR3 sequences, roughly 21% of them singletons; the top ten hold about a fifth. Sequenced here: PBMCs, sampled at follow-up. The receptors were gathered from a male donor with early-stage non-small cell lung cancer.

This rearrangement joins TRBV20-1 to TRBJ2-7, with TRBD2 matching over 10 bases. The CDR3 extends over 15 amino acids. Germline V gene data show CDR1 as DFQATT and CDR2 as SNEGSKA (reference sequence). The J segment lost 6 bases and the V segment lost 3 bases, leaving 11 bases of the junction unmatched. The CDR3, as DNA: TGCAGTGCTAGGAAACCAGCGGGAGGGCCGTCCGAGCAGTACTTC. Protein sequence: CSARKPAGGPSEQYF.

The V and J genes are TRBV20-1 and TRBJ2-7; D is uncertain. This CDR3 region has 13 residues. The germline V and J ends were trimmed by 3 bases and 0 bases, with 9 bases remaining between them. Germline CDR1 DFQATT, CDR2 SNEGSKA (reference sequence). Written as DNA, the CDR3 is TGCAGTGCTAGGGACGGGTACTCCTACGAGCAGTACTTC. It codes for CSARDGYSYEQYF.

This chain joins TRBV7-3 and TRBJ2-5, with D unresolved. The CDR3 is made up of 13 amino acids. V gave up 0 bases and J gave up 1 base, with 3 bases separating them. Looked up from germline, CDR1 is SGHTA and CDR2 is FQGTGA. CDR3 nucleotides: TGTGCCAGCAGCTTAACCTTCCAAGAGACCCAGTACTTC. Protein sequence: CASSLTFQETQYF.

This clonotype was detected ten times or more. The chain joins TRBV24-1 to TRBJ1-5; the D gene is possibly TRBD1 (6 bases). The CDR3 contains 14 residues. CDR1 is KGHDR and CDR2 is SFDVKD in the germline V gene. V was pared by 5 bases and J by 3 bases, with 10 bases between. The DNA of the CDR3 is TGTGCCACCAGTGCGGGGGCGGACAATCAGCCCCAGCATTTT. This sequence encodes CATSAGADNQPQHF.

This clonotype was observed a handful of times. The chain recombines TRBV2 with TRBJ2-7; TRBD1 aligns across 7 bases. CDR3 length: 14 amino acids. Unmatched junction bases numbered 6, after V lost 4 bases and J lost 3 bases. Germline loops: CDR1 SNHLY, CDR2 FYNNEI. CDR3 DNA sequence: TGTGCCAGCAGTGCAGGACAGGAAATCTACGAGCAGTACGTC. Translating it yields CASSAGQEIYEQYV.